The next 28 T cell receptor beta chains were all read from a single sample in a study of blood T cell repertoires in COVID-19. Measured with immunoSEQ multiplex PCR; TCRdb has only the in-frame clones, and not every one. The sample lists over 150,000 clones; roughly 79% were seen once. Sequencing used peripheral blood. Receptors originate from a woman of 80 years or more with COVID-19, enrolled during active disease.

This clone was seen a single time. The CDR3 loop reads CASRAVQGEIWGNQPQHF. Here the CDR3 DNA reads TGTGCCAGCAGGGCCGTTCAGGGGGAAATCTGGGGCAATCAGCCCCAGCATTTT. The chain recombines TRBV2 with TRBJ1-5, with 7 bases identical to TRBD1. Trimming removed 6 bases from V and 2 bases from J; junction bases left unmatched: 16. The CDR3 has 18 residues. The germline CDR1 and CDR2 sequences are SNHLY and FYNNEI.

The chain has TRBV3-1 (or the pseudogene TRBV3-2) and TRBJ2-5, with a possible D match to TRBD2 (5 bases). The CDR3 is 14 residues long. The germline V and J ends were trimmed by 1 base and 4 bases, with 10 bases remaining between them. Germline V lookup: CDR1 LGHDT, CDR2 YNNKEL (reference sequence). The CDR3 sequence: CASSQGRGRETQYF. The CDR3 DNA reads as TGTGCCAGCAGCCAAGGGCGAGGGAGAGAGACCCAGTACTTC.

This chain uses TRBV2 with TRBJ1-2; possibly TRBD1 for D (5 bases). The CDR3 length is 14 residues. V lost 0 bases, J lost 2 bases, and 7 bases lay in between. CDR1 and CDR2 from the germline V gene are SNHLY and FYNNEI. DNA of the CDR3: TGTGCCAGCAGTGAAGCGGGGCAGAACTATGGCTACACCTTC. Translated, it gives CASSEAGQNYGYTF.

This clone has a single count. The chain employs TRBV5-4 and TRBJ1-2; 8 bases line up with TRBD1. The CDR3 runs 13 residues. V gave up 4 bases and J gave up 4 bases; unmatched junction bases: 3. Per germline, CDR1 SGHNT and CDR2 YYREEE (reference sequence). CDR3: CASSAGQGYGYTF. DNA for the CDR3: TGTGCCAGCAGCGCTGGACAGGGCTATGGCTACACCTTC.

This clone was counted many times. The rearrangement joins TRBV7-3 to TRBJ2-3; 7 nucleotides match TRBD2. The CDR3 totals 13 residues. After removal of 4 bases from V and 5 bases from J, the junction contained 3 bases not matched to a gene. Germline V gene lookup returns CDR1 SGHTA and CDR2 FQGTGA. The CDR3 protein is CASSSWGGDTQYF. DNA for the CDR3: TGTGCCAGCAGCTCTTGGGGGGGAGATACGCAGTATTTT.

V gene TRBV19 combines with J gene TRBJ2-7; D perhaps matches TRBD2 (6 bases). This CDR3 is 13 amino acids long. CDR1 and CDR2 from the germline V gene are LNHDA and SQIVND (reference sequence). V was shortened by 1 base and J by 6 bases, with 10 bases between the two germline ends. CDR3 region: CASSIVGSGEQYF. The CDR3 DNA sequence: TGTGCCAGTAGTATAGTCGGGAGTGGCGAGCAGTACTTC.

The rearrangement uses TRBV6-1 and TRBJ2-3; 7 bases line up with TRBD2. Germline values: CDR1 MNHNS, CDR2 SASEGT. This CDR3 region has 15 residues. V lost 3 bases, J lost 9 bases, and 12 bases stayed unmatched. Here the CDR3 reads CASSDGGTTSETQYF. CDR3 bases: TGTGCCAGCAGTGACGGGGGGACTACGAGCGAGACGCAGTATTTT.

CDR3 protein: CASSRNPTGDNQPQHF. CDR3 bases: TGCGCCAGCAGCCGCAACCCAACAGGGGACAATCAGCCCCAGCATTTT. The chain employs TRBV5-1 and TRBJ1-5; 7 nucleotides match TRBD1. Looked up from germline, CDR1 is SGHRS and CDR2 is YFSETQ. The V gene end was trimmed by 4 bases and the J gene end by 3 bases; junction bases not matched to a gene: 10. The length of the CDR3 is 16 residues.

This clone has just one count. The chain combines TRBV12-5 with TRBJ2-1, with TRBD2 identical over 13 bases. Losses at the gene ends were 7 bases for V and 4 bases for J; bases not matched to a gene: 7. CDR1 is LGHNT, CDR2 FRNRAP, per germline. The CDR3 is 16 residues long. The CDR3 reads CASAPPLAGGYNEQFF. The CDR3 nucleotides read TGTGCTAGTGCCCCTCCACTAGCGGGGGGGTACAATGAGCAGTTCTTC.

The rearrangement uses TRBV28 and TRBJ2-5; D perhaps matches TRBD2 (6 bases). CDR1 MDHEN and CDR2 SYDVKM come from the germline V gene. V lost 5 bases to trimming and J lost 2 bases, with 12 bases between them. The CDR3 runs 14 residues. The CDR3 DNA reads TGTGCCAGCAGTGGAGGGGCGCCTCAAGAGACCCAGTACTTC. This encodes CASSGGAPQETQYF.

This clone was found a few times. This CDR3 reads CASSLDRLSGNTIYF. The CDR3 DNA reads as TGTGCCAGCAGCTTGGACAGGCTCTCTGGAAACACCATATATTTT. This chain connects TRBV5-4 to TRBJ1-3, with D perhaps matching TRBD1 (5 bases). V was cut by 0 bases and J by 0 bases, with 7 bases left in between. The CDR3 contains 15 residues. Germline V CDR1 and CDR2: SGHNT, YYREEE (reference sequence).

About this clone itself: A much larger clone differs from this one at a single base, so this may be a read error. The CDR3: CASSPDRNYGYTF. For the CDR3, the DNA is TGTGCCAGCAGCCCGGACAGGAACTATGGCTACACCTTC. The chain uses TRBV7-2 and TRBJ1-2; 7 bases line up with TRBD1. This CDR3 has 13 amino acids. CDR1 is SGHTA, CDR2 FQGNSA, per germline. Trimming cost V 5 bases and J 2 bases; bases outside gene matches: 2. Full variable domain (missing parts from reference TRBV7-2 and TRBJ1-2): GAGVSQSPSNKVTEKGKDVELRCDPISGHTALYWYRQSLGQGLEFLIYFQGNSAPDKSGLPSDRFSAERTGGSVSTLTIQRTQQEDSAVYLCASSPDRNYGYTFGSGTRLTVV.

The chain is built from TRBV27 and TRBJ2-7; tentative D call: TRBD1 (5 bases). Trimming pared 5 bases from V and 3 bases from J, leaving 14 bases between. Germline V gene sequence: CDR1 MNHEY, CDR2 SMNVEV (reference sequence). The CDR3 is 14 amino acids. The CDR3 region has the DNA TGTGCCAGCAGTACGCAGGGTCCAAACTACGAGCAGTACTTC. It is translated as CASSTQGPNYEQYF.

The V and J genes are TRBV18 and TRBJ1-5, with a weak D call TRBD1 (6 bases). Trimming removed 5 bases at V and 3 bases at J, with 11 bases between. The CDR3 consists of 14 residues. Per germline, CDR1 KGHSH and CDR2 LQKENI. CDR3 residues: CASSVTGPNQPQHF. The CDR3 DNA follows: TGTGCCAGCTCAGTGACAGGACCCAATCAGCCCCAGCATTTT.

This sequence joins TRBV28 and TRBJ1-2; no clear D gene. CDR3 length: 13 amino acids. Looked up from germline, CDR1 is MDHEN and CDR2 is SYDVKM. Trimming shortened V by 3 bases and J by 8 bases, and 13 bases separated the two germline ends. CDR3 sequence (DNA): TGTGCCAGCAGTTTGACTCGAGTTGGCGGCTACACCTTC. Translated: CASSLTRVGGYTF.

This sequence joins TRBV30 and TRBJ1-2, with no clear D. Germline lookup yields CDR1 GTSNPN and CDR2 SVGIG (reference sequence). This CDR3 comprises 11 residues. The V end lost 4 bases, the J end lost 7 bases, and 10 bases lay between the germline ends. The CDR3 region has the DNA TGTGCCTGGAAACTCATGAGTGGCTACACCTTC. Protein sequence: CAWKLMSGYTF.

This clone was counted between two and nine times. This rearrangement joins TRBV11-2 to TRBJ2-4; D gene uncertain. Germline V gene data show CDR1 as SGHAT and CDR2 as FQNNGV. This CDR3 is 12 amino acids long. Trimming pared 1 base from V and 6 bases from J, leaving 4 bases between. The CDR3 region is CASSLVGNIQYF. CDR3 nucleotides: TGTGCCAGCAGCTTAGTCGGAAACATTCAGTACTTC.

The CDR3 coding sequence is TGTGCCAGCAGCGCTACCTCGACGGGGGAAAAACTGTTTTTT. Translated: CASSATSTGEKLFF. The rearrangement joins TRBV5-6 to TRBJ1-4, with D unresolved. The germline V gene encodes CDR1 SGHDT and CDR2 YYEEEE. The CDR3 sequence is 14 residues long. Trimming took 4 bases from V and 8 from J, leaving 15 bases between them. Full variable domain (rest looked up from reference TRBV5-6 and TRBJ1-4): DAGVTQSPTHLIKTRGQQVTLRCSPKSGHDTVSWYQQALGQGPQFIFQYYEEEERQRGNFPDRFSGHQFPNYSSELNVNALLLGDSALYLCASSATSTGEKLFFGSGTQLSVL.

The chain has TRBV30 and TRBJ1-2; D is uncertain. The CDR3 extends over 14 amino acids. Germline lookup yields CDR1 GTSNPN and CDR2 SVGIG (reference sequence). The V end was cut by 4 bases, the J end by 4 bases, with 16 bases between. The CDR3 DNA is TGTGCCTGGAACAGCGACTCGGAGGGCTATGGCTACACCTTC. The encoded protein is CAWNSDSEGYGYTF.

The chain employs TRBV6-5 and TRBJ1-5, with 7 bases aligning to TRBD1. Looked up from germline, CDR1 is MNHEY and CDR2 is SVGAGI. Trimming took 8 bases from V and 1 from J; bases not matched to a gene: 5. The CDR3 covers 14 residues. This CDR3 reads CASRSTGSNQPQHF. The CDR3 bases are TGTGCCAGCCGTTCGACAGGGAGCAATCAGCCCCAGCATTTT.

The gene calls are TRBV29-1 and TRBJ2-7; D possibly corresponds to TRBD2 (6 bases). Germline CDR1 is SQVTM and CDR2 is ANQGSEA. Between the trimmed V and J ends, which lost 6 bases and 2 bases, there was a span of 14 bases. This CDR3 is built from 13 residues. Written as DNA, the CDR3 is TGCAGCGTGGCGCGGGACTTCCCCTACGAGCAGTACTTC. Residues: CSVARDFPYEQYF.

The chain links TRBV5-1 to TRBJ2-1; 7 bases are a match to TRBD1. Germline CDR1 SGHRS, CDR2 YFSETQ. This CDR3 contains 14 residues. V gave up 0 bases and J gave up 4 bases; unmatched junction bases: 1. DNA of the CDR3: TGCGCCAGCAGCTTGGGGACAGGATACAATGAGCAGTTCTTC. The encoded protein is CASSLGTGYNEQFF.

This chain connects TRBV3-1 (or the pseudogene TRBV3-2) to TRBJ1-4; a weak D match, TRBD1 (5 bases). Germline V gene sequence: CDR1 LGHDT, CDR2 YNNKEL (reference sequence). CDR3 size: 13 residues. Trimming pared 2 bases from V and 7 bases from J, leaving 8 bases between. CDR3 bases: TGTGCCAGCAGCCAACGTGGGGCTGAAAAACTGTTTTTT. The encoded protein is CASSQRGAEKLFF.

The CDR3 DNA is TGTGCCAGCAGTTACTGGGAGGGCTACAATGAGCAGTTCTTC. Amino acid sequence: CASSYWEGYNEQFF. The chain employs TRBV6-5 and TRBJ2-1, with 7 bases identical to TRBD2. Germline CDR1 reads MNHEY; CDR2 reads SVGAGI. After removal of 1 base from V and 3 bases from J, the junction contained 0 bases not matched to a gene. The CDR3 sequence is 14 residues long.

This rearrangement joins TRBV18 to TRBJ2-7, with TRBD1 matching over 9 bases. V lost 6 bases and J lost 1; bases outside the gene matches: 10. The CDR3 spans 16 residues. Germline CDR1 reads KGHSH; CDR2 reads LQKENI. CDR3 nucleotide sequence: TGTGCCAGCTCCCACTCGGGACAGGGCGTATCCTACGAGCAGTACTTC. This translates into CASSHSGQGVSYEQYF.

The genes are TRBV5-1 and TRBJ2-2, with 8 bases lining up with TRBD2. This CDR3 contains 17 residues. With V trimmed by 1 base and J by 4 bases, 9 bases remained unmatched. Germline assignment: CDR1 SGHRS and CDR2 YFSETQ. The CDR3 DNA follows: TGCGCCAGCAGCTTGTCGAGCGGGAGTAGGGTCACCGGGGAGCTGTTTTTT. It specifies CASSLSSGSRVTGELFF. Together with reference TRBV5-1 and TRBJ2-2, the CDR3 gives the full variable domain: KAGVTQTPRYLIKTRGQQVTLSCSPISGHRSVSWYQQTPGQGLQFLFEYFSETQRNKGNFPGRFSGRQFSNSRSEMNVSTLELGDSALYLCASSLSSGSRVTGELFFGEGSRLTVL.

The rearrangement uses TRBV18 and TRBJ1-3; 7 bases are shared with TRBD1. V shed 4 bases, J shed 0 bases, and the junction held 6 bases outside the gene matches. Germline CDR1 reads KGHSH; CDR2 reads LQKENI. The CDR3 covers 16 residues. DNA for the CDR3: TGTGCCAGCTCACTCAACCAGGGGGACTCTGGAAACACCATATATTTT. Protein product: CASSLNQGDSGNTIYF. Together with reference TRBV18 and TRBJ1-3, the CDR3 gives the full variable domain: NAGVMQNPRHLVRRRGQEARLRCSPMKGHSHVYWYRQLPEEGLKFMVYLQKENIIDESGMPKERFSAEFPKEGPSILRIQQVVRGDSAAYFCASSLNQGDSGNTIYFGEGSWLTVV.

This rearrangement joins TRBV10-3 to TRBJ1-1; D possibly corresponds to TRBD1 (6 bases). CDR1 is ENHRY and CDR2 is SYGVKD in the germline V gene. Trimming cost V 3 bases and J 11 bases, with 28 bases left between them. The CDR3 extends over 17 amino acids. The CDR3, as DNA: TGTGCCATCAGTGATCAAAACCCCAACCTCAGGGGTAGCGGGGCTTTCTTT. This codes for CAISDQNPNLRGSGAFF.